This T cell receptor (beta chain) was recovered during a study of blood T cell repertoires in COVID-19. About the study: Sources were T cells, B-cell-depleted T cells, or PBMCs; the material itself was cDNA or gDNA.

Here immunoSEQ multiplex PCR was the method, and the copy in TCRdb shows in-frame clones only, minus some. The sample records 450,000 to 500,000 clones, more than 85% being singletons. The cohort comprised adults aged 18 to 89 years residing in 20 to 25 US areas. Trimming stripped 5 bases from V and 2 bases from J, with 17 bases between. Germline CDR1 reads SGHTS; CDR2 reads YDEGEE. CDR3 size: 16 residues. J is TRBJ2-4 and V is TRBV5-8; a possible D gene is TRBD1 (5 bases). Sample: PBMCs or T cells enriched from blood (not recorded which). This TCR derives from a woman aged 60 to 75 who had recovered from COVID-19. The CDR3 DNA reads TGTGCCAGCAGGAGGACATTCTCTGTGTCCAAAAACATTCAGTACTTC. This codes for CASRRTFSVSKNIQYF.